A single sample gave rise to the 5 T cell receptor beta chains below, sequenced in a study of metastatic and nonmetastatic thyroid tumors. TCRdb re-analyzed the PCR reads using MiXCR. The sample records approximately 13,000 clones, around a third being singletons. Patients underwent thyroid surgery, and none had received any treatment before it. Sequencing was done on a sample of tumor tissue. Receptors originate from a female donor with papillary thyroid cancer or a benign thyroid nodule (not recorded which). Some clones in this sample may be carry-over from other donors' samples.

This clone came up many times. The same CDR3 also results from other DNA sequences found in this sample. The V call is TRBV3-1, the J call TRBJ2-3, with D uncertain. The CDR3 consists of 14 residues. Germline loops: CDR1 LGHDT, CDR2 YNNKEL (reference sequence). The V and J ends lost 1 base and 3 bases respectively, with 8 bases between them. The CDR3 here is CASSQGPSTDTQYF. DNA of the CDR3: TGTGCCAGCAGCCAAGGCCCCTCGACAGATACGCAGTATTTT.

The chain uses TRBV6-1 and TRBJ2-7; D may be TRBD2 (5 bases). The germline gives CDR1 MNHNS, CDR2 SASEGT. This CDR3 spans 13 amino acids. Trimming pared 3 bases from V and 2 bases from J, leaving 8 bases between. Here the CDR3 DNA reads TGTGCCAGCAGTGACGGGGAGACCTACGAGCAGTACTTC. This sequence encodes CASSDGETYEQYF.

The chain uses TRBV30 and TRBJ2-2; D is possibly TRBD2 (5 bases). Germline V gene lookup returns CDR1 GTSNPN and CDR2 SVGIG (reference sequence). Trimming cost V 4 bases and J 2 bases, with 8 bases left between them. The length of the CDR3 is 13 residues. Here the CDR3 reads CAWTAGNTGELFF. DNA of the CDR3: TGTGCCTGGACGGCGGGCAACACCGGGGAGCTGTTTTTT.

This clone was recorded many times. The CDR3 here is CSAKEGGGYTF. The CDR3 DNA follows: TGCAGTGCTAAGGAGGGTGGGGGCTACACCTTC. This chain links TRBV20-1 with TRBJ1-2; D remains ambiguous. This CDR3 is built from 11 residues. V lost 4 bases to trimming and J lost 8 bases, with 11 bases between them. Per the germline V gene, CDR1 is DFQATT and CDR2 is SNEGSKA (reference sequence).

V usage is TRBV11-2 and J usage is TRBJ1-6, with TRBD1 identical over 11 bases. V lost 5 bases, J lost 6 bases, and 12 bases stayed unmatched. CDR1 SGHAT and CDR2 FQNNGV come from the germline V gene. The length of the CDR3 is 18 residues. This CDR3 is CASSPTDRGLLANSPLHF. CDR3 DNA sequence: TGTGCCAGCAGCCCAACGGACAGGGGGCTTTTAGCTAATTCACCCCTCCACTTT.